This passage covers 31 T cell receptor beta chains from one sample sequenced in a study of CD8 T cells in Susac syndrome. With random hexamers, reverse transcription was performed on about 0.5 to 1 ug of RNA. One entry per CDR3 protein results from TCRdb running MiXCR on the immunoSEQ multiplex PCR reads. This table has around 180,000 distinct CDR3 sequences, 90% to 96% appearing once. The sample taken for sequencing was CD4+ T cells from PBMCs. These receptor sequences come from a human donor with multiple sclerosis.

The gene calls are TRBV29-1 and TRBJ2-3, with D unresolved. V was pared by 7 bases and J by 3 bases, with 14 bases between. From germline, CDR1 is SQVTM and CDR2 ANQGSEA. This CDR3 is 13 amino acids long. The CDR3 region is CSGSLLDTDTQYF. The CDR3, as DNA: TGCAGCGGGAGCCTTCTAGATACAGATACGCAGTATTTT.

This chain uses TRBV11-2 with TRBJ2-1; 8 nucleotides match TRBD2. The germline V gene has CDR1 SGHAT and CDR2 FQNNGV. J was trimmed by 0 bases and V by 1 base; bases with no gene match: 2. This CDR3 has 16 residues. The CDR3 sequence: CASSLGAGVSYNEQFF. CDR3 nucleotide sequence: TGTGCCAGCAGCTTAGGAGCGGGGGTCTCCTACAATGAGCAGTTCTTC. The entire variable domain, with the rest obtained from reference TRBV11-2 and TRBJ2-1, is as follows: EAGVAQSPRYKIIEKRQSVAFWCNPISGHATLYWYQQILGQGPKLLIQFQNNGVVDDSQLPKDRFSAERLKGVDSTLKIQPAKLEDSAVYLCASSLGAGVSYNEQFFGPGTRLTVL.

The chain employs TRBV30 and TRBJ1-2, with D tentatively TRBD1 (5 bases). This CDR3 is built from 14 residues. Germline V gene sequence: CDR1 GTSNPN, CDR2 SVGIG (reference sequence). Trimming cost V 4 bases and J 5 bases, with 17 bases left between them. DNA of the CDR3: TGTGCCTGGACTTCCCGCGGGGGGGGTTATGGCTACACCTTC. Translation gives CAWTSRGGGYGYTF.

The CDR3 sequence is CASSLERTEAFF. The CDR3 bases are TGTGCCAGCAGCTTAGAACGTACTGAAGCTTTCTTT. The J gene is TRBJ1-1, the V gene TRBV7-9, with D hard to call. Germline V gives CDR1 SEHNR, CDR2 FQNEAQ (reference sequence). The V end was cut by 1 base, the J end by 5 bases, with 5 bases between. CDR3 length: 12 residues.

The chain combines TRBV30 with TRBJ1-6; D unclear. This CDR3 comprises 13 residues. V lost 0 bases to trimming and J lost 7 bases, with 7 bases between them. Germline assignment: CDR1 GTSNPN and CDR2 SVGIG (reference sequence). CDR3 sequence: CAWSVGANSPLHF. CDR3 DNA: TGTGCCTGGAGTGTAGGTGCAAATTCACCCCTCCACTTT. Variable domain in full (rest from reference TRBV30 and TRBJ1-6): SQTIHQWPATLVQPVGSPLSLECTVEGTSNPNLYWYRQAAGRGLQLLFYSVGIGQISSEVPQNLSASRPQDRQFILSSKKLLLSDSGFYLCAWSVGANSPLHFGNGTRLTVT.

Here the CDR3 DNA reads TGCGCCAGCAGCCGCTCCACGACTAGCGGCACAGATACGCAGTATTTT. It codes for CASSRSTTSGTDTQYF. This chain joins TRBV5-1 and TRBJ2-3; TRBD2 aligns across 8 bases. Germline trimming cut 4 bases from V and 1 base from J; bases unmatched to any gene: 8. Germline V gene sequence: CDR1 SGHRS, CDR2 YFSETQ. The CDR3 has 16 amino acids. Looking up the rest from reference TRBV5-1 and TRBJ2-3 gives the full variable domain: KAGVTQTPRYLIKTRGQQVTLSCSPISGHRSVSWYQQTPGQGLQFLFEYFSETQRNKGNFPGRFSGRQFSNSRSEMNVSTLELGDSALYLCASSRSTTSGTDTQYFGPGTRLTVL.

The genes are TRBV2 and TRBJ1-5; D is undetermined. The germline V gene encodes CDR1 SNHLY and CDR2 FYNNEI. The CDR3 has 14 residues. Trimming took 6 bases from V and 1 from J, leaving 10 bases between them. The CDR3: CASSSLTSNQPQHF. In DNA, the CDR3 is TGTGCCAGCAGCAGTCTCACCAGCAATCAGCCCCAGCATTTT. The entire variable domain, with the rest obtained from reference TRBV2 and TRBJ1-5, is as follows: EPEVTQTPSHQVTQMGQEVILRCVPISNHLYFYWYRQILGQKVEFLVSFYNNEISEKSEIFDDQFSVERPDGSNFTLKIRSTKLEDSAMYFCASSSLTSNQPQHFGDGTRLSIL.

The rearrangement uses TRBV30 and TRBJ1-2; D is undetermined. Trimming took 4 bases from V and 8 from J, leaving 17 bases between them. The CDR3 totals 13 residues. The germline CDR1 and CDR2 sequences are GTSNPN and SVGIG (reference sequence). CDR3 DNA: TGTGCCTGGACGTCGGGGTTAGTAAGCGGCTACACCTTC. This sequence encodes CAWTSGLVSGYTF.

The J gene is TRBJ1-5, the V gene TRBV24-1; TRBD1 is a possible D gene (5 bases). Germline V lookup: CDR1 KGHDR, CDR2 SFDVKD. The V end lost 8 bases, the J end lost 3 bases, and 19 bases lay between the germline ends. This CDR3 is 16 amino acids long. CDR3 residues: CATTSDVTVPNQPQHF. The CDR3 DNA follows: TGTGCCACCACGTCCGACGTGACAGTTCCCAATCAGCCCCAGCATTTT.

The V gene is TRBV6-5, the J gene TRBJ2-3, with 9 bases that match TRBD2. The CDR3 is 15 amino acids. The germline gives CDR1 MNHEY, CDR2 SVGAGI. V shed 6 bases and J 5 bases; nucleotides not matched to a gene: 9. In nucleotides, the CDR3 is TGTGCCAGCAGCGCAGCTAGCGGGGTTGGAGATACGCAGTATTTT. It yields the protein CASSAASGVGDTQYF.

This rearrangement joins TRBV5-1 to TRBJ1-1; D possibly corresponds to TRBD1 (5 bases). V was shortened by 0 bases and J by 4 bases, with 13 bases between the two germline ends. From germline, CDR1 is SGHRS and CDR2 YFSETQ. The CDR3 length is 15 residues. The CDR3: CASSLGTPGFTEAFF. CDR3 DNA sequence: TGCGCCAGCAGCTTGGGCACCCCAGGGTTCACTGAAGCTTTCTTT.

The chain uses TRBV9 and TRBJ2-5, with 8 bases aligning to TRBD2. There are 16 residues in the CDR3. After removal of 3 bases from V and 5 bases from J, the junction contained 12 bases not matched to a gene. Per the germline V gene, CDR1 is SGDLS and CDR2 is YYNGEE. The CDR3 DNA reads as TGTGCCAGCAGCGGCCCCCCCCGTGGCGGGAGGGAGACCCAGTACTTC. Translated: CASSGPPRGGRETQYF.

The CDR3 protein is CASTRGQLAYGYTF. CDR3 bases: TGTGCCAGCACCCGAGGACAGCTTGCCTATGGCTACACCTTC. The chain recombines TRBV6-5 with TRBJ1-2; tentatively, D is TRBD1 (6 bases). This CDR3 has 14 residues. Germline CDR1 MNHEY, CDR2 SVGAGI. Trimming stripped 7 bases from V and 4 bases from J, with 16 bases between.

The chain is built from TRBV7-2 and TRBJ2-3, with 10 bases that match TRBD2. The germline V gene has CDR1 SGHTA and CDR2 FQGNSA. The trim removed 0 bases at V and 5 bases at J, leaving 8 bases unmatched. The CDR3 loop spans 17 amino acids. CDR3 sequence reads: CASSLAGSGGALDTQYF. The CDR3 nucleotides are TGTGCCAGCAGCTTAGCAGGGAGCGGGGGGGCCTTAGATACGCAGTATTTT.

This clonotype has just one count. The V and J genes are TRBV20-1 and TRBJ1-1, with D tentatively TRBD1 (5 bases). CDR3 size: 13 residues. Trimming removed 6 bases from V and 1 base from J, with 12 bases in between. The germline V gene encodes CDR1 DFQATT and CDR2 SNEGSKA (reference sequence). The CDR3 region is CSAPGDENTEAFF. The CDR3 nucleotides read TGCAGTGCCCCGGGGGACGAGAACACTGAAGCTTTCTTT.

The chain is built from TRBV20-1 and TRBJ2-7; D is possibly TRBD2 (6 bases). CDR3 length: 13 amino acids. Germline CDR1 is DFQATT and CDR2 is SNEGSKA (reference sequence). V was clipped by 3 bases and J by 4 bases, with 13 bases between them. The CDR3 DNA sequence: TGCAGTGCTAGGGAAATCGGAGGGTACGAGCAGTACTTC. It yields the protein CSAREIGGYEQYF.

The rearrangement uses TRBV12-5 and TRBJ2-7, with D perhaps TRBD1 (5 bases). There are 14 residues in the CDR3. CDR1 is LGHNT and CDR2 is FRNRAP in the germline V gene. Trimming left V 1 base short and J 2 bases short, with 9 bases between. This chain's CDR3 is CASGLGQGPYEQYF. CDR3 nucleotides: TGTGCTAGTGGTTTGGGCCAGGGCCCCTACGAGCAGTACTTC.

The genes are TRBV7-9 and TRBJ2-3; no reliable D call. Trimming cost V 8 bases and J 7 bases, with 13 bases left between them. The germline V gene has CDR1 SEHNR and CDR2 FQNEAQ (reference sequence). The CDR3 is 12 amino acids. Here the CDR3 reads CASVSYTNTQYF. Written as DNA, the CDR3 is TGTGCCAGCGTTTCGTACACGAATACGCAGTATTTT. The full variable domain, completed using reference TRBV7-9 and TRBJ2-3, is DTGVSQNPRHKITKRGQNVTFRCDPISEHNRLYWYRQTLGQGPEFLTYFQNEAQLEKSRLLSDRFSAERPKGSFSTLEIQRTEQGDSAMYLCASVSYTNTQYFGPGTRLTVL.

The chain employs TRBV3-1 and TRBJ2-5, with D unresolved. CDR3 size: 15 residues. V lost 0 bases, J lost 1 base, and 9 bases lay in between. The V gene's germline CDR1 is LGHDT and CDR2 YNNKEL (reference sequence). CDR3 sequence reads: CASSQDPVSQETQYF. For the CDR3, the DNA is TGTGCCAGCAGCCAAGATCCGGTCAGCCAAGAGACCCAGTACTTC.

The CDR3 is CSVEKGYNTEAFF. The CDR3 region has the DNA TGCAGCGTTGAAAAAGGATACAACACTGAAGCTTTCTTT. The genes are TRBV29-1 and TRBJ1-1; D uncertain. Trimming stripped 2 bases from V and 2 bases from J, with 9 bases between. The V gene's germline CDR1 is SQVTM and CDR2 ANQGSEA. The CDR3 has 13 amino acids.

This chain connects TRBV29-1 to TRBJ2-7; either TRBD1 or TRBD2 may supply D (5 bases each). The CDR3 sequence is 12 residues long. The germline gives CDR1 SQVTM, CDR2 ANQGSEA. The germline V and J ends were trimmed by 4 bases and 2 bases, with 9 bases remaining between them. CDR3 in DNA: TGCAGCGTTGGTAGGGGACCCTACGAGCAGTACTTC. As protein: CSVGRGPYEQYF.

The CDR3 loop is CASSQAGTDEQYF. The DNA for the CDR3 is TGTGCCAGCAGCCAAGCGGGGACAGACGAGCAGTACTTC. V gene TRBV3-1 combines with J gene TRBJ2-7, with 7 nucleotides matching TRBD1. This CDR3 spans 13 amino acids. The germline V gene encodes CDR1 LGHDT and CDR2 YNNKEL (reference sequence). V lost 1 base to trimming and J lost 5 bases; unmatched junction nucleotides: 2.

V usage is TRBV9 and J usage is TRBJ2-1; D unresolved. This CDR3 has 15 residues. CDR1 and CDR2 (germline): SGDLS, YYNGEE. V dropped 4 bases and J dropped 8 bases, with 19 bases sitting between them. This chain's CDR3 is CASSISPGNRDEQFF. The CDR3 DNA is TGTGCCAGCAGCATCTCCCCTGGCAACCGCGATGAGCAGTTCTTC.

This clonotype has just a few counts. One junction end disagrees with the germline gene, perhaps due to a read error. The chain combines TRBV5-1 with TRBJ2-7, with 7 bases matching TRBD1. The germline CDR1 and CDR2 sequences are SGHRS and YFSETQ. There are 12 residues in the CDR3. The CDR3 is CASSRDSYEQYF. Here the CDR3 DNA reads TGTGCCAGTAGTCGGGACAGCTACGAGCAGTACTTC. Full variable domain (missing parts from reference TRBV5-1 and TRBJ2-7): KAGVTQTPRYLIKTRGQQVTLSCSPISGHRSVSWYQQTPGQGLQFLFEYFSETQRNKGNFPGRFSGRQFSNSRSEMNVSTLELGDSALYLCASSRDSYEQYFGPGTRLTVT.

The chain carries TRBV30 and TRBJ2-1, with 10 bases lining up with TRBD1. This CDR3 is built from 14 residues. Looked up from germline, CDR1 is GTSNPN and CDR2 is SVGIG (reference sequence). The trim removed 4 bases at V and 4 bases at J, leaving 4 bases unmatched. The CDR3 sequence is CAWMRDRGYNEQFF. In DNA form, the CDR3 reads TGTGCCTGGATGAGGGACAGGGGATACAATGAGCAGTTCTTC.

DNA for the CDR3: TGTGCCAGCAGCTCCGAGACAGGGGGTGGTTACGAGCAGTACTTC. Translation: CASSSETGGGYEQYF. The chain recombines TRBV7-2 with TRBJ2-7; TRBD1 aligns across 9 bases. V was clipped by 4 bases and J by 4 bases; unmatched bases: 8. The germline gives CDR1 SGHTA, CDR2 FQGNSA. This CDR3 comprises 15 residues.

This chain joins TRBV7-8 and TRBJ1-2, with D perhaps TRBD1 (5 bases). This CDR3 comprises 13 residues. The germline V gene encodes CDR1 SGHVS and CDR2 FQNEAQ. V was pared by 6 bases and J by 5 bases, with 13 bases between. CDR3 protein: CASRPGGMYGYTF. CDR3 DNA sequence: TGTGCCAGCAGACCCGGGGGGATGTATGGCTACACCTTC.

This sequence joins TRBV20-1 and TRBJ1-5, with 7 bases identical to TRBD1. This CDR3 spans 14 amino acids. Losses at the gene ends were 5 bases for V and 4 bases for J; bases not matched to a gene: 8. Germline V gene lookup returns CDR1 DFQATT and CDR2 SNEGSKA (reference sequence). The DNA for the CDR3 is TGCAGTGCTTTCTCAGGGACAGTTAATCAGCCCCAGCATTTT. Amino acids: CSAFSGTVNQPQHF.

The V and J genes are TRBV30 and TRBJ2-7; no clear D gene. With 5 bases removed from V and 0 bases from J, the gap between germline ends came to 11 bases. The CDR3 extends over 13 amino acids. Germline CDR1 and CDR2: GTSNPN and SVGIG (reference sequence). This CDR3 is CAWLQRTSYEQYF. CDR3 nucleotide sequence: TGTGCCTGGTTACAGCGAACCTCCTACGAGCAGTACTTC.

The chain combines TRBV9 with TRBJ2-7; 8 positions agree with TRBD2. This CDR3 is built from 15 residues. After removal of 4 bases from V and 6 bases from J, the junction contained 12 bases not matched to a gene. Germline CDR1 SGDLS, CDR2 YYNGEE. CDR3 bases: TGTGCCAGCAGCCCCCCCGGGAGGGGGGTTGTCGAGCAGTACTTC. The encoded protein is CASSPPGRGVVEQYF. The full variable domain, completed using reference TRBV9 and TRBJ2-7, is DSGVTQTPKHLITATGQRVTLRCSPRSGDLSVYWYQQSLDQGLQFLIQYYNGEERAKGNILERFSAQQFPDLHSELNLSSLELGDSALYFCASSPPGRGVVEQYFGPGTRLTVT.

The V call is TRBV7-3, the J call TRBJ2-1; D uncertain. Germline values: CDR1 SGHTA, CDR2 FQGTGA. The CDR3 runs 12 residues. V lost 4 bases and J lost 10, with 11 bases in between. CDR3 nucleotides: TGTGCCAGCAGCTCTTATGATACGGAGCAGTTCTTC. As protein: CASSSYDTEQFF.